The 15 T cell receptor beta chains below come from one sample, sequenced in a study of blood T cell repertoires in COVID-19. The assay was immunoSEQ multiplex PCR, and TCRdb's table has in-frame clones only and misses some. The data hold about 220,000 clones, with 75% to 90% observed a single time. Sequenced material: PBMCs or T cells enriched from blood (not recorded which). The receptors stem from a woman aged 18-29 years in a cohort exposed to, infected with or recovered from COVID-19 (not recorded which).

This clone occurred once. The J gene is TRBJ1-5, the V gene TRBV27; D gene unclear. Between the trimmed V and J ends, which lost 6 bases and 5 bases, there was a span of 8 bases. CDR3 length equals 12 residues. Looked up from germline, CDR1 is MNHEY and CDR2 is SMNVEV (reference sequence). The CDR3 protein is CASREGDQPQHF. CDR3 nucleotide sequence: TGTGCCAGCAGGGAAGGAGATCAGCCCCAGCATTTT.

This rearrangement joins TRBV5-1 to TRBJ1-3, with D tentatively TRBD1 (5 bases). Germline-derived CDR1 and CDR2 are SGHRS and YFSETQ. This CDR3 spans 17 amino acids. Trimming took 5 bases from V and 0 from J, leaving 18 bases between them. CDR3 DNA sequence: TGCGCCAGCAGTTTTGGAAACGGGGGTGGCTCTGGAAACACCATATATTTT. Translated: CASSFGNGGGSGNTIYF.

The V gene is TRBV7-9, the J gene TRBJ2-2; a possible D gene is TRBD1 (6 bases). The CDR3 contains 17 residues. Germline CDR1 and CDR2: SEHNR and FQNEAQ (reference sequence). V lost 1 base and J lost 5, with 17 bases in between. Here the CDR3 reads CASSLGSRGRRTGELFF. The CDR3 coding sequence is TGTGCCAGCAGCTTAGGTTCTAGGGGGAGACGGACCGGGGAGCTGTTTTTT.

V gene TRBV4-1 combines with J gene TRBJ2-7; D is possibly TRBD2 (5 bases). Germline loops: CDR1 MGHRA, CDR2 YSYEKL. The germline V and J ends were trimmed by 3 bases and 0 bases, with 9 bases remaining between them. This CDR3 has 14 amino acids. Here the CDR3 reads CASSQLAFSYEQYF. The DNA for the CDR3 is TGCGCCAGCAGCCAGCTAGCTTTCTCCTACGAGCAGTACTTC.

A single count supports this clone. The chain employs TRBV11-3 and TRBJ2-1; TRBD2 matches 7 bases. The CDR3 length is 16 residues. Germline assignment: CDR1 SGHNT and CDR2 YENEEA. Germline trimming cut 5 bases from V and 6 bases from J; bases unmatched to any gene: 13. CDR3 DNA sequence: TGTGCCAGCAGCATTACCGGGACTATTGGGGCCAATGAGCAGTTCTTC. Translation: CASSITGTIGANEQFF.

The sample holds one count of this clone. The DNA of the CDR3 is TGTGCCAGCAGTTTTTGGGGCGGCAATCAGCCCCAGCATTTT. This sequence encodes CASSFWGGNQPQHF. V and J are TRBV28 and TRBJ1-5; the D gene is possibly TRBD1 (5 bases). This CDR3 is 14 amino acids long. CDR1 is MDHEN and CDR2 is SYDVKM in the germline V gene. Trimming removed 3 bases at V and 2 bases at J, with 8 bases between.

The chain recombines TRBV29-1 with TRBJ1-2, with TRBD1 matching 7 bases. V shed 4 bases and J 4 bases; nucleotides not matched to a gene: 6. Germline CDR1 is SQVTM and CDR2 is ANQGSEA. This CDR3 contains 13 residues. In nucleotides, the CDR3 is TGCAGCGTTGGAGACAGGGAGGGCTATGGCTACACCTTC. It specifies CSVGDREGYGYTF.

The chain joins TRBV6-5 to TRBJ2-7; D is uncertain. Germline V gene data show CDR1 as MNHEY and CDR2 as SVGAGI. This CDR3 is 16 amino acids long. V was clipped by 2 bases and J by 5 bases, with 19 bases between them. The CDR3 loop is CASSYDAKPTFDEQYF. The CDR3 DNA reads TGTGCCAGCAGTTACGATGCCAAACCTACGTTTGACGAGCAGTACTTC.

V gene TRBV11-3 combines with J gene TRBJ2-1; TRBD2 matches at 14 bases. The CDR3 is made up of 15 amino acids. CDR1 and CDR2 (germline): SGHNT, YENEEA. After removal of 3 bases from V and 9 bases from J, the junction contained 4 bases not matched to a gene. CDR3: CASSFGTSGSSEQFF. In DNA, the CDR3 is TGTGCCAGCAGCTTTGGGACTAGCGGGAGCAGTGAGCAGTTCTTC.

The V call is TRBV6-6, the J call TRBJ1-4; D call uncertain. The CDR3 sequence is 12 residues long. CDR1 and CDR2 from the germline V gene are MNHNY and SVGAGI (reference sequence). V gave up 7 bases and J gave up 5 bases, with 8 bases separating them. CDR3 nucleotides: TGTGCCAGCAAGCGAGCGAATGAAAAACTGTTTTTT. It codes for CASKRANEKLFF.

The rearrangement links TRBV20-1 to TRBJ2-5; maybe TRBD1 (5 bases). Germline values: CDR1 DFQATT, CDR2 SNEGSKA (reference sequence). This CDR3 contains 11 residues. With 7 bases removed from V and 2 bases from J, the gap between germline ends came to 8 bases. The CDR3: CSEGDQETQYF. The CDR3 DNA sequence: TGCAGTGAAGGGGATCAAGAGACCCAGTACTTC.

The chain uses TRBV7-2 and TRBJ2-3; perhaps TRBD1 as D (6 bases). Germline CDR1 is SGHTA and CDR2 is FQGNSA. V was trimmed by 0 bases and J by 5 bases, leaving 9 bases between them. The CDR3 has 14 amino acids. The CDR3 reads CASSLAGGEDTQYF. The CDR3 nucleotides read TGTGCCAGCAGCTTAGCAGGGGGAGAAGATACGCAGTATTTT.

This clone has just one count. The chain uses TRBV15 and TRBJ2-1; 7 bases are shared with TRBD2. Trimming removed 8 bases from V and 8 bases from J; junction bases left unmatched: 9. Germline V lookup: CDR1 LNHNV, CDR2 YYDKDF (reference sequence). This CDR3 has 13 amino acids. Here the CDR3 DNA reads TGTGCCACCGGGGGGAGGGCCAAGTATGAGCAGTTCTTC. Protein sequence: CATGGRAKYEQFF.

The rearrangement links TRBV7-9 to TRBJ1-1; D unresolved. Germline lookup yields CDR1 SEHNR and CDR2 FQNEAQ (reference sequence). The V end was cut by 5 bases, the J end by 1 base, with 8 bases between. The CDR3 is 13 residues long. Here the CDR3 reads CASSPSPNTEAFF. In DNA, the CDR3 is TGTGCCAGCAGCCCGAGCCCGAACACTGAAGCTTTCTTT. Drawing the rest from reference TRBV7-9 and TRBJ1-1, the complete variable domain is DTGVSQNPRHKITKRGQNVTFRCDPISEHNRLYWYRQTLGQGPEFLTYFQNEAQLEKSRLLSDRFSAERPKGSFSTLEIQRTEQGDSAMYLCASSPSPNTEAFFGQGTRLTVV.

The V gene is TRBV19, the J gene TRBJ1-5; D gene unclear. The CDR3 covers 15 residues. CDR1 and CDR2 (germline): LNHDA, SQIVND (reference sequence). V was trimmed by 1 base and J by 6 bases, leaving 13 bases between them. CDR3: CASSIGSRAIQPQHF. The CDR3 DNA reads TGTGCCAGTAGTATAGGGTCGCGGGCGATTCAGCCCCAGCATTTT.